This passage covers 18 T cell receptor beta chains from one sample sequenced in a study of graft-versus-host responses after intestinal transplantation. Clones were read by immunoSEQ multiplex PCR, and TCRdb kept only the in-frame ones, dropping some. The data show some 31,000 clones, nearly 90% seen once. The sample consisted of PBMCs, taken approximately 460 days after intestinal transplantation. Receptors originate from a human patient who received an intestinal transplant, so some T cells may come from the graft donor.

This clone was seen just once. In DNA form, the CDR3 reads TGTGCCAGCAGTCCCCTCCTAGCGGGTTCTTCCACAGATACGCAGTATTTT. As protein: CASSPLLAGSSTDTQYF. The genes are TRBV28 and TRBJ2-3, with TRBD2 matching over 8 bases. Looked up from germline, CDR1 is MDHEN and CDR2 is SYDVKM. V gave up 5 bases and J gave up 2 bases; unmatched junction bases: 12. The length of the CDR3 is 17 residues.

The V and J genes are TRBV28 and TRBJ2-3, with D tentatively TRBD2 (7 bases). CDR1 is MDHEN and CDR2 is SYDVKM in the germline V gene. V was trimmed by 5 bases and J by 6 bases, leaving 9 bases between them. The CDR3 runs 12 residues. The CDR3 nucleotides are TGTGCCAGCAGTGGCGGGGGCGATACGCAGTATTTT. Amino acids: CASSGGGDTQYF.

The CDR3 nucleotides read TGTGCCAGCAGCTTAGGGGACAGGTCATCCTACGAGCAGTACTTC. This translates into CASSLGDRSSYEQYF. The rearrangement links TRBV7-9 to TRBJ2-7; 8 positions agree with TRBD1. CDR3 length: 15 residues. Germline V gene lookup returns CDR1 SEHNR and CDR2 FQNEAQ (reference sequence). V shed 1 base, J shed 1 base, and the junction held 3 bases outside the gene matches.

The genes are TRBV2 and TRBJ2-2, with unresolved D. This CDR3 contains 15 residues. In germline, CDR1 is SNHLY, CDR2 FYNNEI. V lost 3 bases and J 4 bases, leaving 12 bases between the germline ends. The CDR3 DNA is TGTGCCAGCAGTGATGTAGGGTCCGGCACCGGGGAGCTGTTTTTT. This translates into CASSDVGSGTGELFF.

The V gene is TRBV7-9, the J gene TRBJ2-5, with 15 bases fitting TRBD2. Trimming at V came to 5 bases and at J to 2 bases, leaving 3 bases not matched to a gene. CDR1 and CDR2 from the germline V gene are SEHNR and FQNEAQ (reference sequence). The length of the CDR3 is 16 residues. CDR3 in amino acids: CASSPGLAGGQETQYF. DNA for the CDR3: TGTGCCAGCAGCCCAGGACTAGCGGGGGGGCAAGAGACCCAGTACTTC.

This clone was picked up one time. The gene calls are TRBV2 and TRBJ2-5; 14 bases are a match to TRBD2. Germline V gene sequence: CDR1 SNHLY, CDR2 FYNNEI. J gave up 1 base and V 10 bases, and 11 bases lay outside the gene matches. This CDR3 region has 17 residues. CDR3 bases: TGTGCCACCGGGACTAGCGGGAGAGAGGAGGTCCAAGAGACCCAGTACTTC. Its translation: CATGTSGREEVQETQYF.

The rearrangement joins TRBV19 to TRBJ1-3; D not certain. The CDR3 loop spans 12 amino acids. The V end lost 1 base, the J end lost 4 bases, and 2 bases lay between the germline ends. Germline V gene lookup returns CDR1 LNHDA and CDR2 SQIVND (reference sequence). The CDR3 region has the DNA TGTGCCAGTAGTATAGCCGGAAACACCATATATTTT. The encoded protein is CASSIAGNTIYF.

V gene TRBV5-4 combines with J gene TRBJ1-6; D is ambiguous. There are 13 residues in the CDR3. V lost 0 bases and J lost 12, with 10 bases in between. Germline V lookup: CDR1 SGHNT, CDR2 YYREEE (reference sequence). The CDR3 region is CASSLAREKPLHF. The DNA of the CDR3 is TGTGCCAGCAGCTTGGCTAGGGAAAAACCCCTCCACTTT.

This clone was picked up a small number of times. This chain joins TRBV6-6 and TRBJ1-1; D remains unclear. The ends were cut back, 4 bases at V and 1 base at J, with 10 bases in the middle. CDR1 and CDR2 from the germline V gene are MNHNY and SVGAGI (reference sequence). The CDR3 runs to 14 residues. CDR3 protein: CASSLRRGNTEAFF. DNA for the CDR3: TGTGCCAGCAGTTTGCGGCGAGGGAACACTGAAGCTTTCTTT.

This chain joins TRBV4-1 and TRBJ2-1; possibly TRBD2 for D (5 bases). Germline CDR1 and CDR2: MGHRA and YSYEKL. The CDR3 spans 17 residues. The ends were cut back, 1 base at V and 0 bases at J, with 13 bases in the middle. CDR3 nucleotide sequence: TGCGCCAGCAGCCAAGGTAGGACTCCAAGCTCCTACAATGAGCAGTTCTTC. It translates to CASSQGRTPSSYNEQFF.

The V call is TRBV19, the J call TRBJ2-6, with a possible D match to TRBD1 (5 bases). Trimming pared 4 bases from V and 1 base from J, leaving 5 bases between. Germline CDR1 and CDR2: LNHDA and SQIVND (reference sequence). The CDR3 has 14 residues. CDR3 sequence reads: CASSTGSGANVLTF. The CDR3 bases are TGTGCCAGTAGTACAGGGTCTGGGGCCAACGTCCTGACTTTC.

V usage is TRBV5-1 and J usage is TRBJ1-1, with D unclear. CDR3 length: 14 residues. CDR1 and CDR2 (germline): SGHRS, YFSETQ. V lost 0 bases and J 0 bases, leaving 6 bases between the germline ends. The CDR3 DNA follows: TGCGCCAGCAGCTTGGCCGAGGTGAACACTGAAGCTTTCTTT. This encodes CASSLAEVNTEAFF.

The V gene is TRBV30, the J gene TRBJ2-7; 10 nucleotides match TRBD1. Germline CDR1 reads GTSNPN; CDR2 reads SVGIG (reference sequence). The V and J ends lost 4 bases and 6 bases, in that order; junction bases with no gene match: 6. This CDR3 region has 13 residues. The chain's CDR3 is CAWNPGTGVEQYF. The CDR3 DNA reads TGTGCCTGGAACCCCGGGACAGGGGTCGAGCAGTACTTC.

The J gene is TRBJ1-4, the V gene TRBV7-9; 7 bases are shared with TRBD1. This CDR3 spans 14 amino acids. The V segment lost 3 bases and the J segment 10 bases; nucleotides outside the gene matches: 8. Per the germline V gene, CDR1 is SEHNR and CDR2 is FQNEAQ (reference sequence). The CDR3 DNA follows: TGTGCCAGCAGCTTGGACAGGCAGCAGGCAAAACTGTTTTTT. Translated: CASSLDRQQAKLFF.

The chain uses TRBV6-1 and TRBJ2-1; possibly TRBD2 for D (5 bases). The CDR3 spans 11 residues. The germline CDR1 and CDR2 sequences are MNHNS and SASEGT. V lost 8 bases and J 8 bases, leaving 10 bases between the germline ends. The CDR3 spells CASLRGYEQFF. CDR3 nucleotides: TGTGCCAGCCTACGGGGATATGAGCAGTTCTTC.

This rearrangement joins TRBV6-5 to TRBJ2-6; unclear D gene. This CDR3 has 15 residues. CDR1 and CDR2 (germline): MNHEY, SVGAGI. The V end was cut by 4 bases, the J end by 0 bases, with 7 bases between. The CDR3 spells CASSFESSGANVLTF. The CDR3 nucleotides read TGTGCCAGCAGTTTCGAAAGCTCTGGGGCCAACGTCCTGACTTTC.

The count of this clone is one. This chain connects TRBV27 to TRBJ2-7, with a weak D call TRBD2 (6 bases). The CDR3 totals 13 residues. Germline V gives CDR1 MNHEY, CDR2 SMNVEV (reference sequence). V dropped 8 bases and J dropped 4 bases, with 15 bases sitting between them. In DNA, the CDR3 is TGTGCCAGCTCAGGAGGGGCGGGATACGAGCAGTACTTC. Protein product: CASSGGAGYEQYF.

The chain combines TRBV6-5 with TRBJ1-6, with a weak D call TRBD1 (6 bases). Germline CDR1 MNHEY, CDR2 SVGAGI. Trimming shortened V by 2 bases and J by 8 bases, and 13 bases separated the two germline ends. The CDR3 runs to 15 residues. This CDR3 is CASSYSLQGDSPLHF. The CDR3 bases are TGTGCCAGCAGTTACAGTTTACAGGGCGATTCACCCCTCCACTTT.